The 9 T cell receptor beta chains presented below share a single source sample, sequenced in a study of blood T cell repertoires in COVID-19. Data came from immunoSEQ multiplex PCR; TCRdb stores just in-frame clones and leaves some out. Of over 200,000 clones detected, 88% appear once; the ten largest clones hold roughly 3.7%. The sequencing input was PBMCs or T cells enriched from blood (not recorded which). The source of these receptors is a woman aged 25 to 39 who had been exposed to COVID-19.

CDR3 DNA: TGTGCCAGCAAAGGACTGGGTTTAAGGGAGACCCAGTACTTC. Residues: CASKGLGLRETQYF. The V call is TRBV6-5, the J call TRBJ2-5, with D perhaps matching TRBD2 (5 bases). The CDR3 consists of 14 residues. The V end was cut by 7 bases, the J end by 5 bases, with 17 bases between. The germline gives CDR1 MNHEY, CDR2 SVGAGI.

This chain links TRBV20-1 with TRBJ2-3; weak D call: TRBD2 (6 bases). V shed 3 bases and J shed 2 bases, with 15 bases lying between them. The CDR3 loop spans 15 amino acids. Germline CDR1 and CDR2: DFQATT and SNEGSKA (reference sequence). The CDR3 protein is CSASSGPHYTDTQYF. The CDR3 nucleotides are TGCAGTGCTAGTAGCGGACCCCATTACACAGATACGCAGTATTTT.

V gene TRBV28 combines with J gene TRBJ1-1; TRBD1 agrees at 7 bases. The CDR3 length is 14 residues. After removal of 7 bases from V and 5 bases from J, the junction contained 10 bases not matched to a gene. In germline, CDR1 is MDHEN, CDR2 SYDVKM. The CDR3 is CASNNRGSVTEAFF. CDR3 sequence (DNA): TGTGCCAGCAACAACAGGGGCTCGGTGACTGAAGCTTTCTTT.

This clone was seen more than once but under ten times. The V gene is TRBV15, the J gene TRBJ1-2, with 7 bases fitting TRBD1. J lost 5 bases, V lost 0 bases, and 9 bases had no gene match. CDR1 is LNHNV, CDR2 YYDKDF, per germline (reference sequence). The CDR3 has 16 residues. The CDR3 sequence is CATSRDLGQQIYGYTF. The CDR3, as DNA: TGTGCCACCAGCAGAGATCTGGGACAGCAGATTTATGGCTACACCTTC.

V gene TRBV10-3 combines with J gene TRBJ2-1; TRBD2 matches 7 bases. The CDR3 consists of 15 residues. The V and J ends lost 2 bases and 4 bases, in that order; junction bases with no gene match: 5. Germline V gene data show CDR1 as ENHRY and CDR2 as SYGVKD. This chain's CDR3 is CAISEMAGAYNEQFF. The CDR3 DNA sequence: TGTGCCATCAGTGAGATGGCGGGAGCTTACAATGAGCAGTTCTTC.

J is TRBJ1-5 and V is TRBV20-1; 7 positions agree with TRBD1. From germline, CDR1 is DFQATT and CDR2 SNEGSKA (reference sequence). V lost 3 bases to trimming and J lost 5 bases; unmatched junction nucleotides: 7. CDR3 length: 14 residues. In DNA form, the CDR3 reads TGCAGTGCTAGTAAGGGGGCCGGGGATCAGCCCCAGCATTTT. As protein: CSASKGAGDQPQHF.

The chain has TRBV7-9 and TRBJ1-2, with D possibly matching TRBD1 (5 bases). V lost 0 bases and J 8 bases, leaving 13 bases between the germline ends. This CDR3 has 14 amino acids. In germline, CDR1 is SEHNR, CDR2 FQNEAQ (reference sequence). CDR3: CASSLAGQGGGYTF. The CDR3 DNA reads TGTGCCAGCAGCTTAGCCGGGCAGGGAGGCGGCTACACCTTC.

The rearrangement joins TRBV25-1 to TRBJ1-4; no clear D. From germline, CDR1 is MGHDK and CDR2 SYGVNS. Deletions cut 3 bases from V and 6 bases from J, with 14 bases between. The CDR3 sequence is 15 residues long. CDR3 sequence (DNA): TGTGCCAGCAGTGATTCCCAGTTGTACGATGAAAAACTGTTTTTT. Protein product: CASSDSQLYDEKLFF.

The genes are TRBV10-2 and TRBJ2-5; TRBD2 is a possible D gene (5 bases). Trimming took 4 bases from V and 4 from J, leaving 13 bases between them. CDR1 is WSHSY and CDR2 is SAAADI in the germline V gene. The CDR3 contains 14 residues. The CDR3 sequence: CASSAGNGAETQYF. CDR3 in DNA: TGCGCCAGCAGTGCGGGGAATGGTGCAGAGACCCAGTACTTC.